These 2 T cell receptor beta chains were sequenced from one sample in a study of T cell changes during pregnancy in multiple sclerosis. This table comes from immunoSEQ multiplex PCR, and its TCRdb copy is limited to in-frame clones, with some not included. Of 50,000 to 65,000 clones in the sample, around 92% were seen once. The source was peripheral blood, collected in the first trimester of pregnancy. These receptors were obtained from a female donor with multiple sclerosis, enrolled in a pregnancy study.

The gene calls are TRBV4-1 and TRBJ2-7, with unresolved D. In germline, CDR1 is MGHRA, CDR2 YSYEKL. This CDR3 is 17 amino acids long. The ends were cut back, 4 bases at V and 2 bases at J, with 21 bases in the middle. CDR3 sequence reads: CASSPFPQAETAYEQYF. CDR3 DNA sequence: TGCGCCAGCAGCCCATTCCCCCAGGCAGAAACCGCCTACGAGCAGTACTTC.

In nucleotides, the CDR3 is TGTGCCAGCAGCGTCGGGACAGGGAATTATGAGACCCAGTACTTC. Its protein is CASSVGTGNYETQYF. This rearrangement joins TRBV9 to TRBJ2-5, with 9 bases matching TRBD1. The CDR3 sequence is 15 residues long. V was pared by 2 bases and J by 5 bases, with 7 bases of the junction left unmatched. Germline lookup yields CDR1 SGDLS and CDR2 YYNGEE.